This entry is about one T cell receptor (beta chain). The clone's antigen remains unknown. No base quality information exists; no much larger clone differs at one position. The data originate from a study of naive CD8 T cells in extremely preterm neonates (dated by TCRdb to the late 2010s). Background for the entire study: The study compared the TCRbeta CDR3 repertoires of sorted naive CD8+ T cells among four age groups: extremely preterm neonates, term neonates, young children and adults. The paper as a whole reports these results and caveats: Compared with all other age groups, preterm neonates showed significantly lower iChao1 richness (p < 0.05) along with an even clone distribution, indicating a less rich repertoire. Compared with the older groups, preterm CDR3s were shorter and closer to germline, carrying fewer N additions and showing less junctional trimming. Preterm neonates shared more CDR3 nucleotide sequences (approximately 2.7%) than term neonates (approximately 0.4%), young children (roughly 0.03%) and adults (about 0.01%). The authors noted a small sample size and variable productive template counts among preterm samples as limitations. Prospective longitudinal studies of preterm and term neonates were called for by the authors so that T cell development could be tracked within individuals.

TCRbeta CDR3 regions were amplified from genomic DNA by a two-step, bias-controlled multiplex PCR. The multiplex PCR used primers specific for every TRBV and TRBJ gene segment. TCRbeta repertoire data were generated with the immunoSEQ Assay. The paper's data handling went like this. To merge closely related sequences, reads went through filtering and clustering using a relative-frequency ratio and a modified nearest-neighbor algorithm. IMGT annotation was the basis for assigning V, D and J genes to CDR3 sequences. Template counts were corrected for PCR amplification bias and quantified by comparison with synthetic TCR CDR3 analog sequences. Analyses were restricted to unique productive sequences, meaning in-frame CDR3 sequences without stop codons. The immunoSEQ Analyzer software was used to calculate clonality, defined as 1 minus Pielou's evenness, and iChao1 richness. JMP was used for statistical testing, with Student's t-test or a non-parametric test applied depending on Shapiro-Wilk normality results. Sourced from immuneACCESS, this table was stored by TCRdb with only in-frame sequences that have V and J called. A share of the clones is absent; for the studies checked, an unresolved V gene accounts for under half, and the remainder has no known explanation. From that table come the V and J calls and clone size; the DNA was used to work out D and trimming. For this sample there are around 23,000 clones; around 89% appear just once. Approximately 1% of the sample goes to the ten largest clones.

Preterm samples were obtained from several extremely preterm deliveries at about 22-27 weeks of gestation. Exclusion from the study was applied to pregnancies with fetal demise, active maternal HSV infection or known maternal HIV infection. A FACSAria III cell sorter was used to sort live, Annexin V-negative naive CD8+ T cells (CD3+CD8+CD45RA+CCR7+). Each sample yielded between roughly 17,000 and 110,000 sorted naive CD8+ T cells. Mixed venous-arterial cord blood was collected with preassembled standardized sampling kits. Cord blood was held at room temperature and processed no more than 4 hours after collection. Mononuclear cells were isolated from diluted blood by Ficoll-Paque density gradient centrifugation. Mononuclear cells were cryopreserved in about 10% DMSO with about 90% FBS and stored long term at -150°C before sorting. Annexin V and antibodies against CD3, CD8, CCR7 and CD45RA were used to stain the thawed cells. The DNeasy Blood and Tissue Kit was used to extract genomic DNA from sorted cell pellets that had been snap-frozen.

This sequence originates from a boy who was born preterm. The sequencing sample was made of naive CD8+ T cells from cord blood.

The DNA sequence is given as TGTGCCTGGAGTAGCCAGGGGCGGAATTCACCCCTCCACTTT. This gives the protein CAWSSQGRNSPLHF. Recombination joined TRBV30 with TRBJ1-6; TRBD1 is possibly the D segment (6 matching bases). CDR1 and CDR2, looked up from the germline V gene (reference sequence), are GTSNPN and SVGIG. A distance of 12 bases separates the germline ends of V and J, which lose 2 bases and 7 bases respectively. Including cysteine and phenylalanine, the CDR3 has 14 amino acids. Only the CDR3 part of the read is kept: 42 bases, read in frame from the first base. Joined to the reference TRBV30 and TRBJ1-6 proteins, this CDR3 gives the full variable domain: SQTIHQWPATLVQPVGSPLSLECTVEGTSNPNLYWYRQAAGRGLQLLFYSVGIGQISSEVPQNLSASRPQDRQFILSSKKLLLSDSGFYLCAWSSQGRNSPLHFGNGTRLTVT.